The clone carrying this T cell receptor beta chain occurred once. As handled by the study authors: Nucleated cell number was recorded as an estimate derived from reference gene primer amplification. The data were produced by immunoSEQ multiplex PCR, yet TCRdb's version contains in-frame clones alone and is incomplete. V, J and clone size are those of that table, while D and trimming were read from the DNA. The sample holds about 220,000 clones, more than 75% seen once. This specimen comes from a study of blood T cell repertoires in COVID-19. On the study more broadly: Donors in the United States, Italy and Spain gave samples during acute or convalescent COVID-19. The cDNA or gDNA used as material had been derived from T cells, B-cell-depleted T cells, or PBMCs.

V lost 4 bases and J lost 5, with 12 bases in between. CDR1 and CDR2 from the germline V gene are SGHAT and FQNNGV. The CDR3 contains 13 residues. The source of this sequence is a middle-aged man who had recovered from COVID-19. The rearrangement uses TRBV11-2 and TRBJ2-7; possibly TRBD2 for D (5 bases). The sample comprised peripheral blood. CDR3: CASSYRPGNEQYF. The CDR3 DNA follows: TGTGCCAGCAGCTACCGGCCCGGGAACGAGCAGTACTTC.